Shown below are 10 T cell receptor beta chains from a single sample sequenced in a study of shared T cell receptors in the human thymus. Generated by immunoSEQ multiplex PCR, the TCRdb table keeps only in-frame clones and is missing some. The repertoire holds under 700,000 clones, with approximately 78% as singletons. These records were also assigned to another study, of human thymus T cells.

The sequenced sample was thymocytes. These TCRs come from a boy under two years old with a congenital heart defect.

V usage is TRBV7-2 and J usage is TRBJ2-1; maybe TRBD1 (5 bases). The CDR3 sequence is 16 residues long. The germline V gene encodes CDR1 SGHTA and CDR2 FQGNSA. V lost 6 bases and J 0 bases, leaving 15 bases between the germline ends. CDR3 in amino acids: CASRALGQSSYNEQFF. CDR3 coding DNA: TGTGCCAGCAGAGCCCTAGGACAAAGCTCCTACAATGAGCAGTTCTTC. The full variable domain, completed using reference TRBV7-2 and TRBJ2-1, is GAGVSQSPSNKVTEKGKDVELRCDPISGHTALYWYRQSLGQGLEFLIYFQGNSAPDKSGLPSDRFSAERTGGSVSTLTIQRTQQEDSAVYLCASRALGQSSYNEQFFGPGTRLTVL.

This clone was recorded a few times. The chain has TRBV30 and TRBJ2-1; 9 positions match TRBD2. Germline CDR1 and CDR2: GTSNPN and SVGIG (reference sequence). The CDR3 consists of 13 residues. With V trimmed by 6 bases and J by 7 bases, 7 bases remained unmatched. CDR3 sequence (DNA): TGTGCCTGTGCTAAGGCGGGAGGGAATGAGCAGTTCTTC. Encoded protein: CACAKAGGNEQFF.

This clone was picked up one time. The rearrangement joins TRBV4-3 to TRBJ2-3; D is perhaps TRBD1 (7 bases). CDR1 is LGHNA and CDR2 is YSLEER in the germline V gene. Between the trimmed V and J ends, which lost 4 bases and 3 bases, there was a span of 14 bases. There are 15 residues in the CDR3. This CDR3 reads CASSLSGGRTDTQYF. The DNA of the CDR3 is TGCGCCAGCAGCCTATCAGGGGGGAGGACAGATACGCAGTATTTT.

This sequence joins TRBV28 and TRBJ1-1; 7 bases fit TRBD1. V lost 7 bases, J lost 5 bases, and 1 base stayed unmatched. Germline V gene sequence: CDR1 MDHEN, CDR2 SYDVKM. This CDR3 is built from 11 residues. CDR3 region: CASTRGTEAFF. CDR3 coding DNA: TGTGCCAGCACCAGGGGGACTGAAGCTTTCTTT.

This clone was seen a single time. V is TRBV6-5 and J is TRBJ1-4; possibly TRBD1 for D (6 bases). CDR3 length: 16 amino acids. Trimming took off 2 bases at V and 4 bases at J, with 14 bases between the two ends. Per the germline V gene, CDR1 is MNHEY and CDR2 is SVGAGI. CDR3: CASSYGPQGINEKLFF. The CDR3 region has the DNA TGTGCCAGCAGTTACGGGCCCCAGGGGATTAATGAAAAACTGTTTTTT.

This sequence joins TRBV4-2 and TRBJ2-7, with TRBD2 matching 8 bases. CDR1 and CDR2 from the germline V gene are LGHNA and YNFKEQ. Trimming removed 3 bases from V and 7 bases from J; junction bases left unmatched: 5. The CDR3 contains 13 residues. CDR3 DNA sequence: TGTGCCAGCAGCCAGGGACTAGTTGGGGAGCAGTACTTC. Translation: CASSQGLVGEQYF.

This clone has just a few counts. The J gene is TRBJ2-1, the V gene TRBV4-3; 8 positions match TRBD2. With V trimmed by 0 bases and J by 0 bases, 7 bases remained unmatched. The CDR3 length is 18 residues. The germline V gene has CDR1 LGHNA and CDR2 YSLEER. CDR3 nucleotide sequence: TGCGCCAGCAGCCAAGATTGGCGGGGGACTAGCTCCTACAATGAGCAGTTCTTC. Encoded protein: CASSQDWRGTSSYNEQFF.

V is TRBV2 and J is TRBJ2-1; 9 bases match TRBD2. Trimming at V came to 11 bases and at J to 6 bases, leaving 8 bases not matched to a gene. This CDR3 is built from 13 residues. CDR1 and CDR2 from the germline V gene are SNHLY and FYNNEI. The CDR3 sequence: CAGREGLGNEQFF. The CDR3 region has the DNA TGTGCCGGGCGGGAGGGCCTGGGCAATGAGCAGTTCTTC.

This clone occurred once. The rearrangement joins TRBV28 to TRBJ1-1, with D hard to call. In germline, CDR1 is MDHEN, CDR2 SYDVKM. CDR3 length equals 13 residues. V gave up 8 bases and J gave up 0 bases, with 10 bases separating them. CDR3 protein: CASSRALNTEAFF. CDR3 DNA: TGTGCCAGCTCCCGAGCTTTGAACACTGAAGCTTTCTTT.

The DNA of the CDR3 is TGTGCCAGCAGCCACATGATAGGCCCCGGGAACGGAGCTTTCTTT. Protein: CASSHMIGPGNGAFF. The chain combines TRBV7-2 with TRBJ1-1; D not resolved. Germline V gene sequence: CDR1 SGHTA, CDR2 FQGNSA. V was pared by 5 bases and J by 10 bases, with 23 bases between. CDR3 length: 15 residues. Filled out from reference TRBV7-2 and TRBJ1-1, the complete variable domain reads GAGVSQSPSNKVTEKGKDVELRCDPISGHTALYWYRQSLGQGLEFLIYFQGNSAPDKSGLPSDRFSAERTGGSVSTLTIQRTQQEDSAVYLCASSHMIGPGNGAFFGQGTRLTVV.